Listed here are 6 T cell receptor beta chains from one sample, sequenced in a study of cytomegalovirus exposure and HLA in healthy donors. The PCR was carried out with 60 Vbeta primers and 13 Jbeta primers. Libraries were prepared by immunoSEQ multiplex PCR; TCRdb keeps only in-frame clonotypes and omits some of them. The data show about 32,000 clones, and the top ten clones hold about 5%. The sequencing input was PBMCs. The origin of the receptors is a female donor in good health and CMV-seronegative.

The chain combines TRBV30 with TRBJ2-7, with 7 positions matching TRBD1. Losses at the gene ends were 3 bases for V and 5 bases for J; bases not matched to a gene: 1. CDR1 GTSNPN and CDR2 SVGIG come from the germline V gene (reference sequence). This CDR3 has 11 residues. CDR3: CAWRQGNEQYF. The CDR3 nucleotides are TGTGCCTGGAGACAGGGGAACGAGCAGTACTTC.

The chain links TRBV11-3 to TRBJ2-5; the match to TRBD2 covers 8 bases. This CDR3 contains 15 residues. Germline trimming cut 3 bases from V and 4 bases from J; bases unmatched to any gene: 7. The germline V gene encodes CDR1 SGHNT and CDR2 YENEEA. As DNA, the CDR3 is TGTGCCAGCAGCTTGAGGGGCGGGGGGACAGAGACCCAGTACTTC. This encodes CASSLRGGGTETQYF.

The chain recombines TRBV9 with TRBJ2-3; 10 nucleotides align to TRBD2. After removal of 4 bases from V and 0 bases from J, the junction contained 20 bases not matched to a gene. Germline V lookup: CDR1 SGDLS, CDR2 YYNGEE. This CDR3 is built from 21 residues. CDR3 residues: CASSLSPLAGDYNTSTDTQYF. The CDR3 DNA follows: TGTGCCAGCAGCCTAAGCCCCCTAGCGGGGGACTACAATACTAGCACAGATACGCAGTATTTT. Full variable domain (outside the CDR3, taken from reference TRBV9 and TRBJ2-3): DSGVTQTPKHLITATGQRVTLRCSPRSGDLSVYWYQQSLDQGLQFLIQYYNGEERAKGNILERFSAQQFPDLHSELNLSSLELGDSALYFCASSLSPLAGDYNTSTDTQYFGPGTRLTVL.

The J gene is TRBJ1-2, the V gene TRBV6-1; D uncertain. The CDR3 totals 14 residues. The germline CDR1 and CDR2 sequences are MNHNS and SASEGT. Trimming stripped 6 bases from V and 0 bases from J, with 11 bases between. The CDR3 is CASRARVSNYGYTF. In DNA form, the CDR3 reads TGTGCCAGCAGAGCCCGGGTCTCTAACTATGGCTACACCTTC.

V usage is TRBV2 and J usage is TRBJ1-5, with 10 bases fitting TRBD1. CDR1 is SNHLY, CDR2 FYNNEI, per germline. The CDR3 loop spans 17 amino acids. Unmatched junction bases numbered 8, after V lost 6 bases and J lost 0 bases. Here the CDR3 reads CASRRQGAESSNQPQHF. The CDR3 DNA reads TGTGCCAGCAGGAGACAGGGGGCGGAGAGTAGCAATCAGCCCCAGCATTTT.

The chain recombines TRBV19 with TRBJ2-2; D gene uncertain. Germline V gene lookup returns CDR1 LNHDA and CDR2 SQIVND (reference sequence). Trimming pared 3 bases from V and 0 bases from J, leaving 8 bases between. The CDR3 length is 15 residues. The DNA of the CDR3 is TGTGCCAGTAGTATCGGTACCTCGAACACCGGGGAGCTGTTTTTT. This encodes CASSIGTSNTGELFF.